This TCR beta chain was sequenced for a study of cytomegalovirus exposure and HLA in healthy donors (dated by TCRdb to 2016 to 2017). Study-wide context: An earlier analysis of fewer than 750 of the donors reported 250 to 300 Gb of sequence data and 117 million unique TCR beta sequences obtained from roughly 180 million T cells. About 310 gigabases of sequencing data and around 87 million unique TCR sequences were included in an early release covering 550 to 800 HLA-typed donors. Of the 398 genotyped donors, less than 85% were placed in the genetic ancestry cluster associated with self-reported Caucasian donors. The study was designed to test whether signatures of past pathogen exposure could be identified by cataloging public T cell receptors. The study used immunosequencing to profile the T cell repertoires of about 670 subjects and linked those repertoires to cytomegalovirus serostatus. Along with the approximately 650-subject first cohort, a separate validation cohort of around 110 different subjects was used. To predict cytomegalovirus infection status, the study combined high-throughput TCR immunosequencing, statistical association of individual TCRs with disease status, and machine learning. To study patterns of TCR occurrence, a later analysis re-analyzed previously published TCR beta repertoires from under 750 donors and added high-resolution HLA genotyping. In the later analysis, no new phenotypic data were used to find candidate immune exposures; instead, reliance was placed on TCR beta sequences and their occurrence across donors. An earlier analysis of 587 of the donors used high-throughput TCR beta sequencing to judge whether each TCR beta V gene segment behaved as functional or pseudogenic. Donor age, sex, ethnicity and CMV serostatus were compiled together with the repertoire data. A later genetic analysis used genome-wide SNP genotypes for about 65% of the roughly 670 donors, treating that subset as a discovery cohort. Every repertoire in the discovery cohort had been generated on one and the same sequencing platform. HLA typing included class I and class II loci at four-digit resolution. The number of typed donors differed by locus: about 620-640 for A, B, C, DRB1 and DQB1; about 520 for DQA1; some 610 for DPA1; and some 470 for DPB1. About five DR-DQ haplotypes were treated as single units for association and clustering because of strong linkage in the cohort. Among roughly 400 genotyped donors of the cohort, an average of about 240,000 unique TCR beta nucleotide sequences were sequenced per donor, roughly a sixth of them non-productive.

At the junction V is shortened by 2 bases and J by 5 bases; bases outside the gene matches: 19. Spanning cysteine to phenylalanine, the CDR3 consists of 19 amino acids. Just CDR3 DNA is preserved here, 57 bases in frame from base 1. The CDR1 and CDR2 encoded by the germline V gene are MDHEN and SYDVKM. A word on this clone: Its antigen is still unknown.

The library was made by the immunoSEQ multiplex PCR assay. The multiplex PCR relied on a mix of 60 forward primers for TCR Vbeta segments and 13 reverse primers for TCR Jbeta segments. A multiplex PCR assay on genomic DNA amplified the CDR3 region of rearranged TCR beta genes. The amplified TCR beta libraries were sequenced on the Illumina HiSeq System as 87-base-pair reads. Processing in the source paper ran as follows. A later analysis counted around 72 million unique TCR beta chains across the 550 to 800 repertoires, and some 11 million of these chains were shared by at least two donors. Raw reads were error-corrected and collapsed into unique sequences with a nearest-neighbor algorithm that merged closely related sequences to remove PCR and sequencing errors. V, D and J gene segments were assigned by aligning CDR3 sequences to IMGT reference sequences. Each retained sequence needed at least a six-nucleotide match to both a V gene segment and a J gene segment. A rearrangement was called productive if the CDR3 had no stop codons and remained in frame with V and J, and every other rearrangement was called non-productive. Following IMGT convention, CDR3 was defined as the stretch from the second conserved V-encoded cysteine to the conserved J-encoded phenylalanine. The earlier analysis of 500 to 750 of the donors excluded any sequence lacking an unambiguous match to a single V gene segment. An earlier analysis of 587 of the donors called V segments functional above 56.7% productive rearrangements and segregating when the between-donor standard deviation exceeded 5%. To diagnose cytomegalovirus status from the catalog of TCR beta chain sequences, a statistical classification framework was built. V and J gene assignment, in a later analysis, came from comparing TCR nucleotide sequences with IMGT/GENE-DB human TR gene sequences. The TCRdist pipeline was used in a later analysis to assign CDR3 sequences and most-parsimonious VDJ recombination scenarios. In a later analysis, each TCR beta chain was defined by its CDR3 amino acid sequence together with its V-gene family, and reads lacking a unique V-gene family were excluded. To address suspected cross-contamination and a sequencing artifact, a later analysis removed 592 highly shared, low-generation-probability nucleotide sequences. In a later analysis, a clonal expansion index for each public chain was calculated from normalized within-repertoire ranks of inferred template counts. A later analysis computed generation probabilities with a VDJ recombination model fitted to out-of-frame rearrangements, and checked the results against IGoR. Hypergeometric tests were used in a later analysis to score TCR-TCR, TCR-HLA and TCR-CMV co-occurrence, with a repertoire-size bias correction applied to the TCR pairs. In a later analysis, false discovery rates were estimated by permuting HLA or CMV assignments 20 times. In a later analysis, co-occurring TCRs were grouped with DBSCAN, and TCRdist sequence similarity was added when clustering was performed within HLA-allele-positive subsets. Repertoires with fewer than 30,000 or more than 120,000 public chains, plus five repertoires with anomalous nucleotide sharing, were excluded from co-occurrence clustering. This is the immuneACCESS table as TCRdb keeps it, with only in-frame sequences that have V and J called. A part of the clones is gone; compared with another copy, unresolved V genes explain less than half, and the rest is unexplained. D and trimming come from the DNA, and the V and J calls and clone size come from that table. The sample table holds 200,000 to 250,000 clones. The ten largest clones add up to 1.1% of the sample.

General conclusions and limits of the study: In the study, about 150 TCR beta chains were listed as associated with cytomegalovirus. Roughly uniform sequencing depth across donors was assumed in presence/absence analyses, although this assumption may not hold. According to a later analysis, most CMV-associated TCR beta chains appeared to be HLA-restricted, and the HLA associations seemed to be driven largely by CMV exposure. A further reported finding was that TCR beta sequences accurately predicted the HLA-A and HLA-B alleles for most subjects in the first cohort. The earlier analysis of about 600 of the donors excluded approximately 17 rarely observed V segments, including chromosome 9 orphons, because counts were too low. According to a later analysis, TCR association rates differed among HLA loci, with DRB1 alleles showing the most associated TCRs and HLA-C alleles showing the fewest. A group of highly shared sequence variants was considered likely to be a technical artifact of the sequencing pipeline. A few of the identified cytomegalovirus-associated TCR beta chains were confirmed in vitro to be specific for cytomegalovirus antigens. Cytomegalovirus status was reported to be diagnosed by the classifier with high specificity and sensitivity in both the original and validation cohorts. In a later analysis, some 17,000 TCR beta sequences were associated with specific HLA alleles at a false discovery rate of 0.05. Several of the top co-occurrence clusters appeared to be linked to parvovirus B19, influenza, CMV and Epstein-Barr virus, according to a later analysis. Because HLA typing was unavailable for some donors at each locus, only the typed subset was used in association tests. V-gene and J-gene trimming of TCR beta chains was associated with a missense DCLRE1C variant in a later genetic analysis, and the association was replicated in an independent cohort. In an earlier analysis of around 500 of the donors, most TCR beta V segments appeared in productive rearrangements about 87% or about 30% of the time, broadly matching IMGT annotations. In this cohort, only TCR beta chains were sequenced, and detectable features were limited by the absence of alpha or paired-chain data. In a later analysis, HLA-associated TCR beta chains were found to be more clonally expanded and to have lower generation probabilities than equally common non-associated chains. Assigning TCR associations to individual alleles was difficult when HLA alleles, especially DR and DQ, strongly co-occurred. Some IMGT-functional V segments, including TRBV6-2 and TRBV6-3, could not be told apart with the 87-base-pair reads, so those segments were excluded. Across donors, most TCR sequences were observed very rarely, whereas some public TCRs were present in many individuals. In a later genetic analysis, fewer N-insertions in productive TCRs were reported among donors in an Asian-associated ancestry cluster than the approximately 710-donor mean. For the cohort, immune exposure information was limited to CMV serostatus. The authors suggested that the approach could potentially be generalized to other disease states and immunological phenotypes. Linkage disequilibrium might explain the correlated functional status among segregating V segments, but an unknown experimental factor could not be ruled out.

The cohort consisted of 650 to 700 healthy bone marrow donors. At the time of sampling, all cohort members were nominally healthy, though unrecorded immune exposures were likely present. The donor was CMV seropositive and belonged to the group of 250 to 300 seropositive cohort members. A peripheral blood sample was collected from each donor, and TCR beta sequencing was performed on peripheral blood mononuclear cells. Genomic DNA extraction from the blood cell samples was performed with the Qiagen DNeasy Blood Extraction Kit. The clonotype comes from a girl aged 2 to 10 in good health and CMV-seropositive. The chain links TRBV28 with TRBJ2-3, with TRBD1 matching 7 junction bases. Material for sequencing was PBMCs. The nucleotides read TGTGCCAGCAGTTTACCCCAGGGCATTAGTCTTCAGGGGGTAGATACGCAGTATTTT. Its protein product is CASSLPQGISLQGVDTQYF.